This is a list of T cell receptor beta chains from one sample in a study of shared clonotypes between healthy human individuals. Repertoires were generated with immunoSEQ multiplex PCR, while TCRdb's copy carries only in-frame clones and drops some. The table shows approximately 1,500,000 clones, with roughly 95% occurring only once. Material for sequencing was naive CD4+ T cells sorted from blood. All receptors come from a man aged 25 to 45 in good health. CDR3s include the opening cysteine and the closing phenylalanine or tryptophan. A D gene is named only where the DNA matches it firmly. The size field is filled for only some rows; it gives once, few, many or a size class.

v_call	j_call	d_call	clone_size	cdr3_aa	cdr3_nt
TRBV28	TRBJ1-3	.	.	CASSSRGPSGNTIYF	TGTGCCAGCAGTTCGAGGGGCCCCTCTGGAAACACCATATATTTT
TRBV29-1	TRBJ2-5	TRBD1	once	CSGQDRGIRETQYF	TGCAGCGGCCAAGACAGGGGAATCCGGGAGACCCAGTACTTC
TRBV28	TRBJ1-1	TRBD1	.	CASSFLDRTIMNTEAFF	TGTGCCAGCAGTTTCCTGGACAGGACGATCATGAACACTGAAGCTTTCTTT
TRBV28	TRBJ1-2	TRBD1	.	CASSYRGDYGYTF	TGTGCCAGCAGTTACAGGGGGGACTATGGCTACACCTTC
TRBV9	TRBJ2-3	TRBD1	.	CASSVSSGTGVADTQYF	TGTGCCAGCAGCGTGTCGTCCGGGACAGGGGTCGCAGATACGCAGTATTTT
TRBV7-2	TRBJ2-7	.	.	CASRISGTDSYEQYF	TGTGCCAGCAGGATTTCCGGGACGGACTCCTACGAGCAGTACTTC
TRBV7-3	TRBJ1-1	TRBD1	once	CASSLRTGTEAFF	TGTGCCAGCAGCTTAAGGACAGGCACTGAAGCTTTCTTT
TRBV4-3	TRBJ1-1	TRBD1	once	CASSQRQGMNTEAFF	TGCGCCAGCAGCCAACGACAGGGGATGAACACTGAAGCTTTCTTT
TRBV6-6	TRBJ2-1	.	.	CASSYQGLMGNNEQFF	TGTGCCAGCAGTTACCAAGGCCTGATGGGAAACAATGAGCAGTTCTTC
TRBV18	TRBJ1-2	.	once	CASSPQGDTYGYTF	TGTGCCAGCTCACCACAGGGGGACACCTATGGCTACACCTTC
TRBV10-3	TRBJ1-2	.	.	CAISEWGQEFNYGYTF	TGTGCCATCAGTGAGTGGGGCCAGGAGTTTAACTATGGCTACACCTTC
TRBV5-1	TRBJ2-7	.	.	CASSQQSTYEQYF	TGCGCCAGCAGCCAACAGTCGACCTACGAGCAGTACTTC
TRBV29-1	TRBJ2-2	.	.	CSVGPAAPNTGELFF	TGCAGCGTTGGCCCGGCCGCCCCGAACACCGGGGAGCTGTTTTTT
TRBV4-2	TRBJ2-3	TRBD2	.	CASSQDSGRGTTDTQYF	TGTGCCAGCAGCCAAGATAGCGGGAGAGGTACTACAGATACGCAGTATTTT
TRBV2	TRBJ1-1	.	.	CASSETGQMTRGAFF	TGTGCCAGCAGTGAGACCGGACAGATGACTCGGGGAGCTTTCTTT
TRBV18	TRBJ2-7	.	.	CASSPARTGSSYEQYF	TGTGCCAGCTCACCTGCCCGGACGGGAAGCTCCTACGAGCAGTACTTC
TRBV28	TRBJ2-1	.	.	CASGAYNEQFF	TGTGCCAGTGGAGCTTACAATGAGCAGTTCTTC
TRBV5-1	TRBJ1-5	.	once	CASSPGTVSNQPQHF	TGCGCCAGCAGCCCGGGGACGGTGAGCAATCAGCCCCAGCATTTT
TRBV7-6	TRBJ2-2	TRBD1	.	CASSLVLGQGIRTGELFF	TGTGCCAGCAGCTTAGTTCTGGGACAGGGAATAAGGACCGGGGAGCTGTTTTTT
TRBV11-3	TRBJ2-7	TRBD2	.	CASSFGGRYEQYF	TGTGCCAGCAGCTTCGGCGGGAGGTACGAGCAGTACTTC
TRBV6-1	TRBJ2-1	.	.	CASSGGISSSYNEQFF	TGTGCCAGCAGTGGAGGGATTTCCAGCTCCTACAATGAGCAGTTCTTC
TRBV6-1	TRBJ1-5	.	.	CASNQYSNQPQHF	TGTGCCAGCAACCAGTATAGCAATCAGCCCCAGCATTTT
TRBV6-1	TRBJ1-1	TRBD1	.	CAASAGQGNTEAFF	TGTGCCGCCTCAGCGGGACAGGGGAACACTGAAGCTTTCTTT
TRBV18	TRBJ2-1	.	.	CASSSQGLPSNEQFF	TGTGCCAGCTCATCTCAGGGGCTCCCCTCCAATGAGCAGTTCTTC
TRBV27	TRBJ2-3	.	once	CASRLLRRADFTDTQYF	TGTGCCAGCAGACTTCTTAGACGAGCGGATTTCACAGATACGCAGTATTTT
TRBV9	TRBJ1-3	TRBD1	.	CASSVGQGAGNTIYF	TGTGCCAGCAGCGTAGGACAGGGAGCAGGAAACACCATATATTTT
TRBV7-9	TRBJ1-5	.	.	CASSLVGRGNQPQHF	TGTGCCAGCAGCTTAGTCGGGCGGGGGAATCAGCCCCAGCATTTT
TRBV5-1	TRBJ2-7	TRBD1	.	CASSLFGQGVSYEQYF	TGCGCCAGCAGCTTGTTTGGACAGGGGGTCTCCTACGAGCAGTACTTC
TRBV5-1	TRBJ2-7	TRBD1	.	CASSLIGGINEQYF	TGCGCCAGCAGCTTGATAGGGGGCATCAACGAGCAGTACTTC
TRBV10-3	TRBJ2-7	.	.	CAISSVRDTYEQYF	TGTGCCATCAGTTCCGTCAGAGACACTTACGAGCAGTACTTC
TRBV6-1	TRBJ1-1	TRBD1	once	CASSDYLRQGLNTEAFF	TGTGCCAGCAGTGATTATCTACGACAGGGTCTGAACACTGAAGCTTTCTTT
TRBV5-6	TRBJ2-7	.	.	CASSLALGSSYEQYF	TGTGCCAGCAGCTTGGCCTTGGGTTCCTCCTACGAGCAGTACTTC
TRBV7-3	TRBJ1-1	.	.	CASGTNTEAFF	TGTGCCAGCGGGACCAACACTGAAGCTTTCTTT
TRBV5-1	TRBJ2-1	.	.	CASSLVVGGRGNEQFF	TGCGCCAGCAGCTTGGTCGTGGGGGGCAGGGGCAATGAGCAGTTCTTC
TRBV9	TRBJ2-1	TRBD2	.	CASSEAGGNYNEQFF	TGTGCCAGCAGCGAAGCGGGAGGGAACTACAATGAGCAGTTCTTC
TRBV2	TRBJ2-2	.	.	CASTSPLRNRNTGELFF	TGTGCCAGCACGAGCCCTTTACGAAATAGGAACACCGGGGAGCTGTTTTTT
TRBV5-5	TRBJ1-5	TRBD1	.	CASSRDSISNQPQHF	TGTGCCAGCAGCCGGGACAGTATAAGCAATCAGCCCCAGCATTTT
TRBV19	TRBJ2-1	.	.	CASSIEGGEAYNEQFF	TGTGCCAGTAGTATAGAGGGGGGAGAAGCCTACAATGAGCAGTTCTTC
TRBV10-2	TRBJ2-7	.	.	CASSEVAQGLGEQYF	TGCGCCAGCAGTGAGGTGGCGCAGGGGCTAGGGGAGCAGTACTTC
TRBV5-1	TRBJ2-1	TRBD2	once	CASSQLAGVNNEQFF	TGCGCCAGCAGTCAACTAGCGGGAGTGAACAATGAGCAGTTCTTC
TRBV18	TRBJ1-1	.	once	CASSPPRHYTEAFF	TGTGCCAGCTCACCACCCCGACACTACACTGAAGCTTTCTTT
TRBV10-3	TRBJ2-7	.	.	CAISESRTPYEQYF	TGTGCCATCAGTGAGTCGAGGACTCCCTACGAGCAGTACTTC
TRBV18	TRBJ2-7	.	.	CASSWRLGEQYF	TGTGCCAGCTCATGGAGGTTAGGGGAGCAGTACTTC
TRBV7-3	TRBJ2-7	TRBD1	.	CASSLTGQGAFYEQYF	TGTGCCAGCAGCTTAACGGGACAGGGGGCTTTCTACGAGCAGTACTTC
TRBV7-9	TRBJ2-1	TRBD2	.	CASSAPSGRGRNEQFF	TGTGCCAGCAGCGCCCCCAGCGGGAGAGGGAGGAATGAGCAGTTCTTC
TRBV18	TRBJ2-7	TRBD2	.	CASSPITLAGGVNEQYF	TGTGCCAGCTCACCGATAACTCTAGCGGGAGGTGTCAACGAGCAGTACTTC
TRBV9	TRBJ2-3	TRBD2	.	CASSADSPISGRADTQYF	TGTGCCAGCAGCGCCGACTCTCCGATTAGCGGGAGGGCAGATACGCAGTATTTT
TRBV29-1	TRBJ1-3	TRBD1	.	CSVAVGTGGGNTIYF	TGCAGCGTTGCTGTGGGGACAGGGGGCGGAAACACCATATATTTT
TRBV28	TRBJ2-5	.	.	CASSDDRETQYF	TGTGCCAGCAGTGACGACAGGGAGACCCAGTACTTC
TRBV28	TRBJ1-5	.	.	CASSSGDQPQHF	TGTGCCAGCAGTTCGGGGGATCAGCCCCAGCATTTT
TRBV5-1	TRBJ1-4	.	once	CASSLGQATNEKLFF	TGCGCCAGCAGCTTGGGACAGGCAACTAATGAAAAACTGTTTTTT
TRBV28	TRBJ2-5	.	.	CASSSRRYPIETQYF	TGTGCCAGCAGTTCCAGAAGGTACCCAATAGAGACCCAGTACTTC
TRBV29-1	TRBJ2-1	.	.	CSVHHMGDSYNEQFF	TGCAGCGTCCACCACATGGGGGACTCCTACAATGAGCAGTTCTTC
TRBV7-8	TRBJ1-2	.	.	CASTQVGRENGYTF	TGTGCCAGCACCCAAGTCGGCAGGGAGAATGGCTACACCTTC
TRBV9	TRBJ1-3	.	.	CASSVLGNRNTIYF	TGTGCCAGCAGCGTACTAGGGAACAGAAACACCATATATTTT
TRBV4-1	TRBJ1-4	TRBD1	.	CASSHYTGEGSEKLFF	TGCGCCAGCAGCCATTACACAGGGGAGGGAAGTGAAAAACTGTTTTTT
TRBV5-1	TRBJ1-1	.	.	CASSLAPLGDTEAFF	TGCGCCAGCAGCTTGGCCCCCCTGGGGGACACTGAAGCTTTCTTT
TRBV18	TRBJ2-1	.	.	CASSPPKGPSSYNEQFF	TGTGCCAGCTCACCACCGAAGGGGCCAAGCTCCTACAATGAGCAGTTCTTC
TRBV9	TRBJ2-3	TRBD2	.	CASNPIGTSGRAAEISTDTQYF	TGTGCCAGCAACCCAATCGGGACTAGCGGGAGGGCCGCGGAAATTAGCACAGATACGCAGTATTTT
TRBV19	TRBJ2-6	.	.	CASRLRGGADSGANVLTF	TGTGCCAGTAGACTTAGGGGGGGCGCTGACTCTGGGGCCAACGTCCTGACTTTC